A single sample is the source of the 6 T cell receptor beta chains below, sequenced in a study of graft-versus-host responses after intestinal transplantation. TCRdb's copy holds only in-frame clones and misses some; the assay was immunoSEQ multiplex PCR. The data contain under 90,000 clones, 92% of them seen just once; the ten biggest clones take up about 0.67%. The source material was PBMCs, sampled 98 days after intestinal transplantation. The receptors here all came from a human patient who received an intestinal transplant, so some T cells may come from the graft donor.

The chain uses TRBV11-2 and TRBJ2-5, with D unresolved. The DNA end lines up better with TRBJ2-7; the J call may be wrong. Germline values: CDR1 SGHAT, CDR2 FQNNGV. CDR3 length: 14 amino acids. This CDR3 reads CASSSWVASYEQYF. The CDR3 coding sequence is TGTGCCAGCAGCTCCTGGGTGGCCTCCTACGAGCAGTACTTC.

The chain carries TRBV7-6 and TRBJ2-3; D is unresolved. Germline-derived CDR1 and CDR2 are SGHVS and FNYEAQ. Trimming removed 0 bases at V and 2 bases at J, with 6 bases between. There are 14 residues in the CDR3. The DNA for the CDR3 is TGTGCCAGCAGCTTAGCTAGGGCCACAGATACGCAGTATTTT. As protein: CASSLARATDTQYF. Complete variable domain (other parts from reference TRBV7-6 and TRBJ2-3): GAGVSQSPRYKVTKRGQDVALRCDPISGHVSLYWYRQALGQGPEFLTYFNYEAQQDKSGLPNDRFSAERPEGSISTLTIQRTEQRDSAMYRCASSLARATDTQYFGPGTRLTVL.

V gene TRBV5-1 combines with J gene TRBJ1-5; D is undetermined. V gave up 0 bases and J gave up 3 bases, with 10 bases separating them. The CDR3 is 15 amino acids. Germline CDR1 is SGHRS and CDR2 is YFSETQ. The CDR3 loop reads CASSLEPLNNQPQHF. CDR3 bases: TGCGCCAGCAGCTTGGAACCGCTCAACAATCAGCCCCAGCATTTT. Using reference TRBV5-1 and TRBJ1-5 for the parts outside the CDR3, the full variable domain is KAGVTQTPRYLIKTRGQQVTLSCSPISGHRSVSWYQQTPGQGLQFLFEYFSETQRNKGNFPGRFSGRQFSNSRSEMNVSTLELGDSALYLCASSLEPLNNQPQHFGDGTRLSIL.

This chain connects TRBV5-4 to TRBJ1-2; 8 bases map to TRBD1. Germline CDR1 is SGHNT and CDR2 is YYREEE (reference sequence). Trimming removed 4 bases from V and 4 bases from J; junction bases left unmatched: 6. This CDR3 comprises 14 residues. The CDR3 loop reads CASSRTGTFYGYTF. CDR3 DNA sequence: TGTGCCAGCAGCCGGACAGGGACCTTCTATGGCTACACCTTC.

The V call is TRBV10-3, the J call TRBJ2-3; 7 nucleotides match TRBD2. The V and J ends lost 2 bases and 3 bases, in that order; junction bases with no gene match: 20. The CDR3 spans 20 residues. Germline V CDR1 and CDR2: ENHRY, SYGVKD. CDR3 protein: CAISEDRGFRTGGRTDTQYF. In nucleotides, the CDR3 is TGTGCCATCAGTGAGGATCGGGGATTTCGAACGGGGGGACGAACAGATACGCAGTATTTT.

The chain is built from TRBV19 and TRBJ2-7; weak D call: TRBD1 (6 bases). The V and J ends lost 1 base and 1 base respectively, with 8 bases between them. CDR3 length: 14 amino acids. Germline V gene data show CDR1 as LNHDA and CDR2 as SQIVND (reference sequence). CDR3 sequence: CASSIGTASYEQYF. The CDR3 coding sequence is TGTGCCAGTAGTATAGGGACAGCTTCCTACGAGCAGTACTTC.